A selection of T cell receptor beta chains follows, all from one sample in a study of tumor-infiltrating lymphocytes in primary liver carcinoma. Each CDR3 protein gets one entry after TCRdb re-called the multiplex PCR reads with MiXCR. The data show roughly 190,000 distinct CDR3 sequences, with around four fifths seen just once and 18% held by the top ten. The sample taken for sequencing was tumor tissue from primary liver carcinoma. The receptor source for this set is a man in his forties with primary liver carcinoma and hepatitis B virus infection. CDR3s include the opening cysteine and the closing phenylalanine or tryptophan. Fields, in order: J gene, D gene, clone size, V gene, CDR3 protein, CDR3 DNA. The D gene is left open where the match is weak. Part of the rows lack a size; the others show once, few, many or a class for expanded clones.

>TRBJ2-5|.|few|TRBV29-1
CSVGSIETQYF
TGCAGTGTGGGGTCGATAGAGACCCAGTACTTC
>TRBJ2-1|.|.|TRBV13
CANSLARREQFF
TGTGCCAACAGCTTGGCCCGCAGGGAGCAGTTTTTC
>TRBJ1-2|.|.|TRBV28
CASSLMIIYDYTF
TGCGCCAGCAGTTTAATGATCATCTATGACTACACCTTC
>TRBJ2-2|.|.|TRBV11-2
CDSSRDSDAGELFF
TGTGACAGCAGCAGAGACTCGGACGCCGGGGAGCTGTTTTTT
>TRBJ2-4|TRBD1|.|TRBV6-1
CASDRGASQNNQYF
TGTGCCAGCGACAGGGGGGCATCCCAAAACAATCAGTACTTC
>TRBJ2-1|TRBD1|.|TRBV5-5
CVSNSGQGLYNEQFF
TGTGTCAGCAACTCCGGACAGGGTCTATACAATGAGCAGTTCTTC
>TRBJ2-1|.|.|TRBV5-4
CASSLGGPALDEQFF
TGTGCCAGCAGCTTGGGCGGACCAGCTCTGGATGAGCAGTTCTTC
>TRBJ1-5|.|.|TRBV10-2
CASSELNRGWNQPQHF
TGCGCCAGCAGTGAGCTCAACCGGGGATGGAATCAGCCCCAGCATTTT
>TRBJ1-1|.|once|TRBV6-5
CASNSSVNTEAFF
TGTGCCAGCAATTCCTCAGTAAACACTGAAGCTTTCTTT
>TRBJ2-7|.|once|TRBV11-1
CTSRGKRTYEQYF
TGTACCAGCAGAGGGAAGCGAACCTACGAGCAGTACTTC
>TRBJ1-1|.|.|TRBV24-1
CVTRDTAQNTEAFF
TGTGTCACCCGAGATACCGCACAGAACACTGAAGCTTTCTTT
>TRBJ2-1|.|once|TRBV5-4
CASSSNSRDLNEQLF
TGTGCCAGCAGCTCCAATAGCAGGGACCTCAATGAGCAGTTATTC
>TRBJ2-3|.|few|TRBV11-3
CASSPGIQWALDTQYF
TGTGCCAGCAGTCCGGGGATCCAGTGGGCCTTGGATACGCAGTATTTT
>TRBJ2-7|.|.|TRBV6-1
CASRRLGRVHYKQYF
TGTGCCAGCAGGCGCCTAGGAAGGGTCCACTATAAGCAGTACTTC
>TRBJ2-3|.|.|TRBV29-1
CSVEGGSGITDTQYF
TGTAGTGTTGAGGGCGGGTCCGGCATCACAGATACGCAGTATTTT
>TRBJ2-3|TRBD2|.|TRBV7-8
CTSSYGLADDTDTQYF
TGTACCAGCAGCTACGGACTAGCGGACGACACAGATACGCAGTATTTC
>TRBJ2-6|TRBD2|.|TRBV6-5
CASTSSWTSGYSGANVLTF
TGTGCCAGCACTTCGTCCTGGACTAGCGGGTATTCTGGGGCCAACGTCCTGACTTTC
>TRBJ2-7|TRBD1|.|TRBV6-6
CVSSPGLNRGQNYEQYF
TGTGTCAGTAGCCCTGGACTAAACAGGGGGCAGAACTATGAGCAGTACTTC
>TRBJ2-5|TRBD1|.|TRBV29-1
CSAGTGVSDTRYF
TGCAGCGCCGGAACAGGGGTTTCGGACACCCGGTACTTC
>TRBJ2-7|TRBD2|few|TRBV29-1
CSVGTSGWSGEQYF
TGCAGCGTCGGGACTAGCGGGTGGTCTGGTGAGCAGTACTTC
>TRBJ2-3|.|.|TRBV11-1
CANSSGGSFVGARTDTQCF
TGTGCCAACAGCTCTGGGGGAAGCTTTGTTGGAGCCCGCACAGATACGCAGTGTTTT
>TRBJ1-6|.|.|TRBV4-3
CASISWDRGRNSPLHF
TGCGCCAGCATTTCCTGGGATAGGGGAAGGAATTCACCCCTCCACTTT
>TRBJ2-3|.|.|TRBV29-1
CSVEGAVGITDTQYF
TGCAGCGTTGAGGGTGCGGTCGGCATCACAGATACGCAGTATTTT
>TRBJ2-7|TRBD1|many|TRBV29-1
CSVGLTTGGNYEQYF
TGCAGCGTCGGACTTACGACAGGGGGTAACTACGAGCAGTACTTC
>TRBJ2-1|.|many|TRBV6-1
CASSEASQEIGVNEQFF
TGTGCCAGCAGTGAAGCCTCGCAAGAAATAGGGGTCAATGAGCAGTTCTTC
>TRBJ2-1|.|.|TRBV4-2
CASSQDGRRTYNEHFF
TGTGCCAGCAGCCAAGATGGGAGGAGGACCTACAATGAGCATTTCTTC
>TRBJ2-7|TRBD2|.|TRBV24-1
CATSNSGTSGRVDEQNF
TGTGCCACCAGTAATTCCGGGACTAGCGGGAGGGTCGACGAGCAGAACTTC
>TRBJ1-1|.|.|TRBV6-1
CANDRKTEAFF
TGTGCCAACGACAGGAAGACTGAAGCTTTCTTT
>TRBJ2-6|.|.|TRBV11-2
CVTRRPRSRANVLTF
TGTGTCACCCGGCGGCCGCGCTCTAGGGCCAACGTCCTGACTTTC
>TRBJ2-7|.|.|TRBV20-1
CSAKDGASLYEQYF
TGCAGTGCCAAAGACGGGGCTTCTCTTTACGAGCAGTACTTC
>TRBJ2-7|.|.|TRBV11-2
CASRRNRRTSDEQYF
TGTGCCAGCAGGAGGAACAGGAGGACCTCCGACGAGCAGTACTTC
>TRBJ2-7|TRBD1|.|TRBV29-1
CSAAGTGGYEWYF
TGCAGCGCTGCCGGGACAGGGGGGTACGAGTGGTACTTC
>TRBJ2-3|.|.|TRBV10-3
CAISVGTPWGPGTQYF
TGTGCCATCAGTGTTGGGACCCCATGGGGCCCAGGTACTCAGTATTTT
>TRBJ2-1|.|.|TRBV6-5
CAVGSRGEQFF
TGTGCCGTCGGGAGCAGGGGTGAGCAGTTCTTC
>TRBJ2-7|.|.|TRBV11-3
CANSLGSGTRYKQYF
TGTGCCAACAGCTTAGGCTCGGGGACCCGCTACAAGCAATACTTC